These T cell receptor beta chains were read from a single sample in a study of cytomegalovirus exposure and HLA in healthy donors. Sequencing was performed with immunoSEQ multiplex PCR; in TCRdb, only in-frame clones are kept and a portion is missing. In the table there are under 140,000 clones, approximately 79% of which are singletons. Material: PBMCs. The origin of the receptors is a man aged 25-45 years in good health and CMV-seropositive. Each CDR3 is given with its conserved first and last residue. A D gene is named only where the DNA matches it firmly. The size field is filled for only some rows; it gives once, few, many or a size class.

>TRBJ2-2|TRBV23-1|-|TRBD1
TGCGCCAGCAGATTGGACAGGGTTCGCACCGGGGAGCTGTTTTTT
CASRLDRVRTGELFF
>TRBJ2-2|TRBV15|-|-
TGTGCCACCAGCAGAGGCGCGGGGAACACCGGGGAGCTGTTTTTT
CATSRGAGNTGELFF
>TRBJ2-3|TRBV7-2|-|TRBD2
TGTGCCAGCAGCTTAGAACTAGCGGGGGGGATCACAGATACGCAGTATTTT
CASSLELAGGITDTQYF
>TRBJ2-3|TRBV5-6|-|TRBD1
TGTGCCAGCAGCTTGGTGGACAGGGTAGATACGCAGTATTTT
CASSLVDRVDTQYF
>TRBJ2-5|TRBV6-1|-|-
TGTGCCAGCAGTGAGGCCGAGACCCAGTACTTC
CASSEAETQYF
>TRBJ2-1|TRBV7-9|-|TRBD2
TGTGCCAGCAGCTCGTGGACTAGCGGGCACAATGAGCAGTTCTTC
CASSSWTSGHNEQFF
>TRBJ1-6|TRBV19|-|-
TGTGCCAGTAGAGGGGGTGGTAATTCACCCCTCCACTTT
CASRGGGNSPLHF
>TRBJ1-5|TRBV23-1|few|-
TGCGCCAGCAGTCTAAACCGGGACAACAATCAGCCCCAGCATTTT
CASSLNRDNNQPQHF
>TRBJ2-3|TRBV2|-|-
TGTGCCAGCAATTCAGGGGACGATACGCAGTATTTT
CASNSGDDTQYF
>TRBJ2-3|TRBV9|-|TRBD2
TGTGCCAGCAGCGGAACTAGCGGGCCGATTAGCACAGATACGCAGTATTTT
CASSGTSGPISTDTQYF
>TRBJ2-3|TRBV13|-|TRBD2
TGTGCCATTAGCGGGGGGGCCCTCACAGATACGCAGTATTTT
CAISGGALTDTQYF
>TRBJ2-1|TRBV5-4|once|TRBD2
TGTGCCAGCAGCCCCGGGACTAACCCCAATGAGCAGTTCTTC
CASSPGTNPNEQFF
>TRBJ1-1|TRBV6-1|-|-
TGTGCCAGCAGCCCCCATGGGAGGGAAGCTTTCTTT
CASSPHGREAFF
>TRBJ2-3|TRBV25-1|few|-
TGTGCCAGCATTAGGGGGGGGCCGTCAGATACGCAGTATTTT
CASIRGGPSDTQYF
>TRBJ2-5|TRBV6-1|-|TRBD2
TGTGCCAGCGCGGGACTAGCGGGGGGTGCGGAGACCCAGTACTTC
CASAGLAGGAETQYF
>TRBJ1-1|TRBV7-6|-|TRBD1
TGTGCCAGCAGCTTAGCGACAGGGCTGAGCACTGAAGCTTTCTTT
CASSLATGLSTEAFF
>TRBJ2-5|TRBV27|once|TRBD2
TGTGCCAGCAGAAGCGGGGTCCAAGAGACCCAGTACTTC
CASRSGVQETQYF
>TRBJ2-2|TRBV7-8|-|-
TGTGCCAGCAGCTGGGGGGCCGGGGAGCTGTTTTTT
CASSWGAGELFF
>TRBJ2-7|TRBV7-2|-|TRBD2
TGTGCCAGCAGCTTTACTAGCGGGGGGACCCACGAGCAGTACTTC
CASSFTSGGTHEQYF
>TRBJ1-6|TRBV7-9|-|-
TGTGCCAGCAGCCGTACAGGGTTAGGCACCTATAATTCACCCCTCCACTTT
CASSRTGLGTYNSPLHF
>TRBJ2-3|TRBV7-9|-|TRBD2
TGTGCCAGCAGCTCTAGCGGGGGCACAGATACGCAGTATTTT
CASSSSGGTDTQYF
>TRBJ2-3|TRBV7-2|-|-
TGTGCCAGCACCCCCGTTAGCTCCTCCACAGATACGCAGTATTTT
CASTPVSSSTDTQYF
>TRBJ2-2|TRBV7-9|-|TRBD1
TGTGCCAGCAGCTTAGGGGACAGGGCGACCGGGGAGCTGTTTTTT
CASSLGDRATGELFF
>TRBJ1-6|TRBV5-5|-|-
TGTGCCAGCAGCTTGCCCTCCGGGTCCTATAATTCACCCCTCCACTTT
CASSLPSGSYNSPLHF
>TRBJ2-7|TRBV5-6|-|-
TGTGCCAGCAGCGTACTGGGGGGCGAGCAGTACTTC
CASSVLGGEQYF
>TRBJ1-2|TRBV27|once|TRBD1
TGTGCCAGCAGACCGAACAGGGGGCCTGGCTACACCTTC
CASRPNRGPGYTF
>TRBJ1-2|TRBV7-9|once|TRBD1
TGTGCCAGCAGCTCAGAGACAGGGTCGTTGAGAGGCTACACCTTC
CASSSETGSLRGYTF
>TRBJ2-7|TRBV6-5|-|-
TGTGCCAGCAGTCGCGACACTGTCTCCTACGAGCAGTACTTC
CASSRDTVSYEQYF
>TRBJ1-4|TRBV30|-|TRBD1
TGTGCCTGGAGTGTTTCTCGGACAGGGTCGGCTAATGAAAAACTGTTTTTT
CAWSVSRTGSANEKLFF
>TRBJ2-3|TRBV5-1|once|TRBD2
TGCGCCAGCAGCCTCGGACTAGCGGGTCAACTTCCCACAGATACGCAGTATTTT
CASSLGLAGQLPTDTQYF
>TRBJ2-2|TRBV2|-|-
TGTGCCAGCAGTGATAAGACAAACACCGGGGAGCTGTTTTTT
CASSDKTNTGELFF
>TRBJ1-2|TRBV4-1|few|-
TGCGCCAGCAGCCAAGATCTGAGTTCGCATTATGGCTACACCTTC
CASSQDLSSHYGYTF
>TRBJ1-2|TRBV7-9|-|-
TGTGCCAGCAGTCCGAAATCCGAGGGTGTAAACTATGGCTACACCTTC
CASSPKSEGVNYGYTF
>TRBJ1-1|TRBV30|-|TRBD1
TGTGCCTGGAGTCCGATAGGGGGCGTCTCCCAATGGATTTCAAACACTGAAGCTTTCTTT
CAWSPIGGVSQWISNTEAFF
>TRBJ2-7|TRBV21-1|-|-
TGTGCCAGCACCCGAAAGGGGGAAAAAGGGGGCCTGATCTCCTACGAGCAGTACTTC
CASTRKGEKGGLISYEQYF
>TRBJ2-1|TRBV5-6|-|-
TGTGCCAGCAGCCGCGACTGGAGCTCCTACAATGAGCAGTTCTTC
CASSRDWSSYNEQFF
>TRBJ2-7|TRBV2|few|-
TGTGCCAGCAGTCGGACAGAGATCTCCTACGAGCAGTACTTC
CASSRTEISYEQYF
>TRBJ1-4|TRBV6-6|-|-
TGTGCCAGCAGTAACGGACCTGTTGGGAGAAAACTGTTTTTT
CASSNGPVGRKLFF
>TRBJ2-3|TRBV5-1|-|-
TGCGCCAGCAGCTTGGCTTCAGGCCTTTTTCCTAGCACAGATACGCAGTATTTT
CASSLASGLFPSTDTQYF
>TRBJ2-7|TRBV7-9|-|-
TGTGCCAGCAGCCGAACAGGGATTGGCGAGCAGTACTTC
CASSRTGIGEQYF